The T cell receptor beta chain under discussion was sequenced for a study of human T cells and chemical hapten exposure. Overall study: Skin on the upper inner arm, around 2 cm by around 2 cm in size, was sensitized with 2% DPC. Patches that contained 0.01% DPC were applied to the upper back and read at 6 days.

The library tagged each cDNA molecule with unique molecular identifiers. TCRdb re-called the RACE reads through MiXCR, storing one row per CDR3 protein. The table has over 70,000 distinct CDR3 sequences, around a tenth seen once. As for time point: patch test 2, 6 weeks after DPC sensitization. The treatment denotes: therapeutic diphenylcyclopropenone sensitization with weekly scalp DPC. Germline V gives CDR1 SQVTM, CDR2 ANQGSEA. This CDR3 is 13 amino acids long. Trimming shortened V by 7 bases and J by 0 bases, and 7 bases separated the two germline ends. This chain joins TRBV29-1 and TRBJ2-6; no clear D. The sequence was collected from a man aged 18 to 35 with alopecia areata. Some clones in this sample may be carry-over from other donors' samples. This material consisted of whole blood, taken in connection with sensitization to the hapten diphenylcyclopropenone (DPC). CDR3 residues: CSAGYSGANVLTF. CDR3 nucleotides: TGCAGCGCCGGGTACTCTGGGGCCAACGTCCTGACTTTC.